The entry that follows covers one TCR beta chain sequence. What this receptor recognizes is not known. The cohort was made up of around 720 healthy bone marrow donors. All cohort members were sampled while nominally healthy, although unrecorded immune exposures were likely present. The donor was CMV seropositive and was included in the group of 270 or so seropositive cohort members. A peripheral blood sample was collected from each donor, and TCR beta sequencing was performed on peripheral blood mononuclear cells. Genomic DNA was extracted from the blood cell samples with the Qiagen DNeasy Blood Extraction Kit. This entry is derived from a study of cytomegalovirus exposure and HLA in healthy donors (TCRdb year 2017). Study-level background: An earlier analysis of 587 of the donors reported approximately 260 Gb of sequence data and roughly 120 million unique TCR beta sequences obtained from around 170 million T cells. HLA typing covered class I and class II loci at four-digit resolution. In a later genetic analysis, genome-wide SNP genotypes for about three fifths of the roughly 670 donors were used, and that subset was treated as a discovery cohort. The number of typed donors differed by locus: 629-630 for A, B, C, DRB1 and DQB1; approximately 520 for DQA1; 606 for DPA1; and about 470 for DPB1. The aim of the study was to test whether cataloging public T cell receptors could identify signatures of past pathogen exposure. The study used immunosequencing to profile the T cell repertoires of 666 subjects and linked those repertoires to cytomegalovirus serostatus. Approximately 310 gigabases of sequencing data and 70 million to 95 million unique TCR sequences made up an early release that covered about 640 HLA-typed donors. Donor age, sex, ethnicity and CMV serostatus were compiled together with the repertoire data. Every repertoire in the discovery cohort had been generated on one and the same sequencing platform. Because of strong linkage in the cohort, roughly five DR-DQ haplotypes were treated as single units for association and clustering. Of the 350 to 400 genotyped donors, approximately 82% fell in the genetic ancestry cluster associated with self-reported Caucasian donors. A separate validation cohort of 90 to 150 different subjects was used in addition to the roughly 700-subject first cohort. An earlier analysis of roughly 600 of the donors used high-throughput TCR beta sequencing to judge whether each TCR beta V gene segment behaved as functional or pseudogenic. On average, roughly 250,000 unique TCR beta nucleotide sequences were sequenced per donor among a few hundred genotyped donors of the cohort, with roughly 18% of those sequences being non-productive. To predict cytomegalovirus infection status, the study combined high-throughput TCR immunosequencing, statistical association of individual TCRs with disease status, and machine learning. In a later analysis, previously published TCR beta repertoires from several hundred donors were re-analyzed and high-resolution HLA genotyping was added so that TCR occurrence patterns could be studied. Rather than drawing on any new phenotypic data, the later analysis identified candidate immune exposures from TCR beta sequences and the way those sequences occurred across donors. The paper's findings and limits, for the study overall: Strong co-occurrence of HLA alleles, especially DR and DQ, made assigning TCR associations to individual alleles difficult. Most TCR sequences were seen in very few donors, while some public TCRs were found in many individuals. Because some donors lacked HLA typing at each locus, the association tests relied only on the typed subset. The authors suggested that the approach could potentially be extended to other disease states and immunological phenotypes. In an earlier analysis of fewer than 750 of the donors, most TCR beta V segments were observed in productive rearrangements about 90% or about 30% of the time, broadly matching IMGT annotations. The cohort was sequenced for TCR beta chains only, and without alpha or paired-chain data the features that could be detected were limited. Linkage disequilibrium might explain the correlated functional status among segregating V segments, but an unknown experimental factor could not be excluded. Specific HLA alleles were associated with 16,951 TCR beta sequences at a false discovery rate of 0.05 in a later analysis. A later analysis found that TCR association rates varied across HLA loci, with DRB1 alleles showing the most associated TCRs and HLA-C alleles the fewest. Because the 87-base-pair reads could not distinguish some IMGT-functional V segments, including TRBV6-2 and TRBV6-3, those segments were excluded. The presence/absence analyses assumed that sequencing depth was roughly uniform across donors, and that assumption may not be true. Most CMV-associated TCR beta chains appeared to be HLA-restricted in a later analysis, and the HLA associations seemed to be driven largely by CMV exposure. Cytomegalovirus status was reported to be diagnosed by the classifier with high specificity and sensitivity in both the original and validation cohorts. According to a later genetic analysis, donors in an Asian-associated ancestry cluster had fewer N-insertions in productive TCRs than the approximately 690-donor mean. An association between a missense DCLRE1C variant and V-gene and J-gene trimming of TCR beta chains was found in a later genetic analysis and replicated in an independent cohort. A cluster of highly shared sequence variants was judged likely to represent a technical artifact of the sequencing pipeline. In a later analysis, several top co-occurrence clusters were reported to appear linked to parvovirus B19, influenza, CMV and Epstein-Barr virus. Because counts were too low, about 15 rarely observed V segments, including chromosome 9 orphons, were left out of the earlier analysis of 587 of the donors. CMV serostatus was the only immune exposure information available for the cohort. A few of the identified cytomegalovirus-associated TCR beta chains were confirmed in vitro to be specific for cytomegalovirus antigens. The study listed 150 to 200 TCR beta chains as associated with cytomegalovirus. A further reported finding was that TCR beta sequences accurately predicted the HLA-A and HLA-B alleles for most subjects in the first cohort. A later analysis found that HLA-associated TCR beta chains were more clonally expanded and had lower generation probabilities than equally common non-associated chains.

The library was produced with the immunoSEQ multiplex PCR assay. The multiplex PCR relied on a mix of 60 forward primers for TCR Vbeta segments and 13 reverse primers for TCR Jbeta segments. Amplification of the CDR3 region of rearranged TCR beta genes was performed with a multiplex PCR assay on genomic DNA. Amplified TCR beta libraries were sequenced as 87-base-pair reads on the Illumina HiSeq System. On the study's bioinformatics: A later analysis counted about 76 million unique TCR beta chains across the 500 to 850 repertoires, and some 11 million of these chains were shared by at least two donors. To remove PCR and sequencing errors, raw reads were error-corrected and collapsed into unique sequences using a nearest-neighbor algorithm that merged closely related sequences. V, D and J gene segments were assigned by aligning CDR3 sequences to IMGT reference sequences. For a sequence to be retained, a match of at least six nucleotides was required to both a V gene segment and a J gene segment. A rearrangement counted as productive if the CDR3 had no stop codons and remained in frame with V and J, and every other rearrangement counted as non-productive. Following IMGT convention, CDR3 was defined as the stretch from the second conserved V-encoded cysteine up to the conserved J-encoded phenylalanine. The earlier analysis of about 560 of the donors excluded any sequence lacking an unambiguous match to a single V gene segment. An earlier analysis of just under 600 of the donors called V segments functional above 56.7% productive rearrangements and segregating when the between-donor standard deviation exceeded 5%. A statistical classification framework was built for diagnosing cytomegalovirus status from the catalog of TCR beta chain sequences. In a later analysis, TCR nucleotide sequences were compared against IMGT/GENE-DB human TR gene sequences so that V and J genes could be assigned. The TCRdist pipeline was used in a later analysis to assign CDR3 sequences and most-parsimonious VDJ recombination scenarios. In a later analysis, each TCR beta chain was defined by its CDR3 amino acid sequence together with its V-gene family, and reads without a unique V-gene family were excluded. In a later analysis, fewer than 600 highly shared, low-generation-probability nucleotide sequences were removed to address suspected cross-contamination and a sequencing artifact. In a later analysis, a clonal expansion index was calculated for each public chain from normalized within-repertoire ranks of inferred template counts. A later analysis computed generation probabilities with a VDJ recombination model fitted to out-of-frame rearrangements, and checked the results against IGoR. A later analysis scored TCR-TCR, TCR-HLA and TCR-CMV co-occurrence with hypergeometric tests, applying a repertoire-size bias correction to TCR pairs. A later analysis estimated false discovery rates by permuting HLA or CMV assignments 20 times. In a later analysis, co-occurring TCRs were grouped using DBSCAN, with TCRdist sequence similarity added in when clustering inside HLA-allele-positive subsets. Co-occurrence clustering excluded repertoires with fewer than 30,000 or more than 120,000 public chains, plus five with anomalous nucleotide sharing. Sourced from immuneACCESS, this table was stored by TCRdb with only in-frame sequences that have V and J called. A share of the clones is absent; for the studies checked, an unresolved V gene accounts for under half, and the remainder has no known explanation. V and J calls and clone size are those listed in that table; D and trimming were worked out from the DNA. This sample's listing comprises over 200,000 clones. The ten largest account for about 1% of the sample.

Taken from the germline V gene, the CDR1 and CDR2 loops are SGHTA and FQGNSA. The junction shows trimming of 1 base on V and 3 bases on J, plus 10 bases between the germline ends. The CDR3 goes from the cysteine to the phenylalanine over 16 residues. Only the CDR3 portion is preserved as DNA: 48 bases, with reading frame beginning at the first base. The sequencing input was PBMCs. The V and J segments used are TRBV7-2 and TRBJ1-6; a confident D gene designation cannot be given. The TCR was taken from a woman in her twenties or thirties in good health and CMV-seropositive. The DNA sequence is as follows: TGTGCCAGCAGCTTAGAATTTAACAGCTATAATTCACCCCTCCACTTT. Its protein is CASSLEFNSYNSPLHF.